This T cell receptor beta chain was captured by sequencing in a study of shared clonotypes between healthy human individuals. Study information: There were three CD4 naive, three CD4 memory, two CD8 naive and one CD8 memory plates per donor. Findings and limits, study-wide: Compared with clonotypes that all four donors shared, non-shared clonotypes had lower generation probabilities.

Several immunoSEQ 96-well plates shared each subset's DNA, each plate a replicate. The data were produced by immunoSEQ multiplex PCR, yet TCRdb's version contains in-frame clones alone and is incomplete. The repertoire consists of 550,000 to 800,000 clones, with about 90% occurring once and the leading ten covering 30% to 35%. This CDR3 has 15 amino acids. Germline V gene sequence: CDR1 LGHNA, CDR2 YSLEER. V dropped 5 bases and J dropped 6; count of bases not matched to a gene: 7. As concerns this clone: Its target is not known.

The J gene is TRBJ2-1, the V gene TRBV4-3; TRBD2 aligns across 10 bases. The sequence derives from a man between 18 and 29 years old in good health. Some clones in this sample may be carry-over from other donors' samples. The specimen was memory CD8+ T cells from PBMCs. Subset of the sample: CD45RO+ cells pooled with CCR7-negative TemRA cells. DNA of the CDR3: TGCGCCAGCAGCTCTAGCGGGAGCCCTGCCAATGAGCAGTTCTTC. It codes for CASSSSGSPANEQFF.